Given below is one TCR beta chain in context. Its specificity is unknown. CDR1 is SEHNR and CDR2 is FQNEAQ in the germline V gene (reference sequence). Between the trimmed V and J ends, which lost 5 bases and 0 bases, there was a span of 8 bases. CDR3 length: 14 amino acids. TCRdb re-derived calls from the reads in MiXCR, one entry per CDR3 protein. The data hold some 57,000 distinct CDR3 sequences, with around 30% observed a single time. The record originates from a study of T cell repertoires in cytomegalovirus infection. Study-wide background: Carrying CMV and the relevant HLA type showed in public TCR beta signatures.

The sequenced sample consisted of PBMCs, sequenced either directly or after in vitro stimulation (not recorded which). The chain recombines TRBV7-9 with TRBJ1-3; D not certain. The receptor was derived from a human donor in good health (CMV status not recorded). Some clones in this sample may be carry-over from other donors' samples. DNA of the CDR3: TGTGCCAGCAGCCCAGTCGTCTCTGGAAACACCATATATTTT. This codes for CASSPVVSGNTIYF.